The clone carrying this TCR beta chain was observed many times. TCRdb re-analyzed the PCR reads through MiXCR. Here the sample spans around 24,000 clones, about 12% being singletons. These data come from a study of metastatic and nonmetastatic thyroid tumors. Trimming took 7 bases from V and 2 from J, leaving 21 bases between them. This CDR3 is 17 amino acids long. Each patient came to thyroid surgery without any prior treatment (of any kind). The gene calls are TRBV12-3 or TRBV12-4 and TRBJ1-5; tentatively, D is TRBD1 (6 bases). The sequence came from a female donor with papillary thyroid cancer or a benign thyroid nodule (not recorded which). Some clones in this sample may be carry-over from other donors' samples. The specimen was blood. DNA of the CDR3: TGTGCCAGCACTACCTCCTCGATAGGGGGAGGCAATCAGCCCCAGCATTTT. This sequence encodes CASTTSSIGGGNQPQHF.